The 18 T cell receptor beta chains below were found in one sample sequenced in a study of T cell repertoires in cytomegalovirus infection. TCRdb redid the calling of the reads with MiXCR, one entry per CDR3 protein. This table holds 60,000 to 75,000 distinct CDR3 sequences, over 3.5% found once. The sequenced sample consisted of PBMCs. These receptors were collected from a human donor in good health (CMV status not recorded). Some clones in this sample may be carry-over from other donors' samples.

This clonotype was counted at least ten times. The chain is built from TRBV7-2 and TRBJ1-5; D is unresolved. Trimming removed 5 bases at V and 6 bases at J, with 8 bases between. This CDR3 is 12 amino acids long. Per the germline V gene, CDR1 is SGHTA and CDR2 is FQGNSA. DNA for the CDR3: TGTGCCAGCAGCCAATTGGGTCAGCCCCAGCATTTT. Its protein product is CASSQLGQPQHF.

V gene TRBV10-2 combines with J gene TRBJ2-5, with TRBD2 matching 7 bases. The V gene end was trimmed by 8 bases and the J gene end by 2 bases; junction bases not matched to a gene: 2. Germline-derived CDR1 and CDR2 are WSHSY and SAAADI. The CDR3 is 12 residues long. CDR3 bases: TGCGCCAGCGGGAGGGATCAAGAGACCCAGTACTTC. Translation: CASGRDQETQYF.

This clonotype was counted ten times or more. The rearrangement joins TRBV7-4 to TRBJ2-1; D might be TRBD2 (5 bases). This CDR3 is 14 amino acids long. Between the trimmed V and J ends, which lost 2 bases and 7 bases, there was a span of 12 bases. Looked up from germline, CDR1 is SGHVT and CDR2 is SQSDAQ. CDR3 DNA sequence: TGTGCCAGCAGCTTAACCGGGGTTGGGAATGAGCAGTTCTTC. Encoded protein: CASSLTGVGNEQFF.

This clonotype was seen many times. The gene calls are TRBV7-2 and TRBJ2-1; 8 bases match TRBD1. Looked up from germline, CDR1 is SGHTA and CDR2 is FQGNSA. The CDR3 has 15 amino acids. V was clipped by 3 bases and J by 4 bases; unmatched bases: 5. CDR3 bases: TGTGCCAGCAGCTTTACCAGGGGGCTTTACAATGAGCAGTTCTTC. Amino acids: CASSFTRGLYNEQFF.

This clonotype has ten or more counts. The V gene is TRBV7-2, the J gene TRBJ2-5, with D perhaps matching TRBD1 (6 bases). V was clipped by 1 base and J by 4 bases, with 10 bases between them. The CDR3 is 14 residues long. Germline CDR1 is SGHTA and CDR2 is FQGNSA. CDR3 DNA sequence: TGTGCCAGCAGCTTAGACAGGGTCCGAGAGACCCAGTACTTC. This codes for CASSLDRVRETQYF.

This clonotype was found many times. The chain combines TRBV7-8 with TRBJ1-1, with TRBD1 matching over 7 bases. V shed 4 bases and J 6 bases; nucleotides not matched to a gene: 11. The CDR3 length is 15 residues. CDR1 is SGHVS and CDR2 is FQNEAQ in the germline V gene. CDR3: CASSSGQGVWAEAFF. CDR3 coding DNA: TGTGCCAGCAGCTCTGGCCAGGGGGTATGGGCTGAAGCTTTCTTT.

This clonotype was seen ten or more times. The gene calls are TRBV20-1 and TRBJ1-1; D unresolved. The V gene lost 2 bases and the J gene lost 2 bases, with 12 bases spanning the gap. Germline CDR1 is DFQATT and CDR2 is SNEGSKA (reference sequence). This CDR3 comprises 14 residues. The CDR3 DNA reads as TGCAGTGCTAGACGCGAGGGAACTAACACTGAAGCTTTCTTT. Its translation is CSARREGTNTEAFF.

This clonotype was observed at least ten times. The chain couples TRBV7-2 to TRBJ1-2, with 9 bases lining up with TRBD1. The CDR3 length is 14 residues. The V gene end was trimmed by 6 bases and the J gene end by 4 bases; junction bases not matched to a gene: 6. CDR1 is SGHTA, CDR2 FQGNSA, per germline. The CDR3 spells CASSSGQGGYGYTF. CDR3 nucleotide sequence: TGTGCCAGCAGTTCGGGACAGGGTGGCTATGGCTACACCTTC. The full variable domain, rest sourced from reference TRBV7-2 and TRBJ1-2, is GAGVSQSPSNKVTEKGKDVELRCDPISGHTALYWYRQSLGQGLEFLIYFQGNSAPDKSGLPSDRFSAERTGGSVSTLTIQRTQQEDSAVYLCASSSGQGGYGYTFGSGTRLTVV.

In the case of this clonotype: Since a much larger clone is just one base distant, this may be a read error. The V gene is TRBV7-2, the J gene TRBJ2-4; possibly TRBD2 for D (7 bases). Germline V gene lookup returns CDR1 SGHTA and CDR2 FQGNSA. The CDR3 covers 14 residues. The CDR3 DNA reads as TGTGCCAGCAGCTTTTTAGGGGGGGGAAACATTCAGTGCTTC. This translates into CASSFLGGGNIQCF.

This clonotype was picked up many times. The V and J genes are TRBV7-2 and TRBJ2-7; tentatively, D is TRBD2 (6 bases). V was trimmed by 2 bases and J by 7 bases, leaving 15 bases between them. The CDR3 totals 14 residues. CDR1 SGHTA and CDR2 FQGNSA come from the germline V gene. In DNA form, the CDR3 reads TGTGCCAGCAGCTTACGGGGGTCTCTCATTGAGCAGTACTTC. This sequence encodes CASSLRGSLIEQYF. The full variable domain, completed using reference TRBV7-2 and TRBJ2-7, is GAGVSQSPSNKVTEKGKDVELRCDPISGHTALYWYRQSLGQGLEFLIYFQGNSAPDKSGLPSDRFSAERTGGSVSTLTIQRTQQEDSAVYLCASSLRGSLIEQYFGPGTRLTVT.

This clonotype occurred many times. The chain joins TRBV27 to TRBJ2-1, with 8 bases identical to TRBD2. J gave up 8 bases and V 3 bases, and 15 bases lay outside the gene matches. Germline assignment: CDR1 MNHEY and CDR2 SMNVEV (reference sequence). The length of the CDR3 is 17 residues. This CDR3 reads CASSFRSTGGPMHEQFF. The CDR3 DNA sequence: TGTGCCAGCAGTTTTCGATCAACGGGAGGGCCTATGCATGAGCAGTTCTTC.

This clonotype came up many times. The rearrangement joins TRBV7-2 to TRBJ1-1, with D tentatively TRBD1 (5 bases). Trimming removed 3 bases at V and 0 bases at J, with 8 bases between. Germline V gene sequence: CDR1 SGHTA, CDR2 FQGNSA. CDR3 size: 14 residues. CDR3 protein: CASSLGVVNTEAFF. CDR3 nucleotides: TGTGCCAGCAGCTTGGGGGTGGTGAACACTGAAGCTTTCTTT.

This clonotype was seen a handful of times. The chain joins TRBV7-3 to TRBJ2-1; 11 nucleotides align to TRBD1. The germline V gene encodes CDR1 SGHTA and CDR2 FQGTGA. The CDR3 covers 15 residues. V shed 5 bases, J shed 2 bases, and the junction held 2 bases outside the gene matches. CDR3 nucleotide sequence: TGTGCCAGCAGCCAGGGACAGGGGGCCTACAATGAGCAGTTCTTC. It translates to CASSQGQGAYNEQFF.

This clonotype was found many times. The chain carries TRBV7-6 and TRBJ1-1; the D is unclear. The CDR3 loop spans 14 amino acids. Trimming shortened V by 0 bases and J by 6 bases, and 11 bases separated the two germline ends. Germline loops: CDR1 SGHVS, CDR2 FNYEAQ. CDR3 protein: CASSLAGRISEAFF. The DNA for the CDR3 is TGTGCCAGCAGCTTAGCAGGGAGGATCTCTGAAGCTTTCTTT.

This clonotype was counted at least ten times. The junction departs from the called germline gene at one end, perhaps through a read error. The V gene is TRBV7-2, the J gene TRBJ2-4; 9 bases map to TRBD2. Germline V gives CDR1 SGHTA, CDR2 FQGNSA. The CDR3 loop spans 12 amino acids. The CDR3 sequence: CASSLALAGVEF. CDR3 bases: TGTGCCAGCAGCTTAGCGTTAGCGGGAGTAGAGTTC.

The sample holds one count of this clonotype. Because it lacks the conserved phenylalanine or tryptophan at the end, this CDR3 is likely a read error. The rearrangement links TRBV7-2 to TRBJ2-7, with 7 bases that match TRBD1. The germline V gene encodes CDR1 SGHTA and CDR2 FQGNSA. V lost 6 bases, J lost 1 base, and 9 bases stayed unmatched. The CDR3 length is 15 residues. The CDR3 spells CASSPGQKDSYEQYY. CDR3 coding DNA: TGTGCCAGCAGTCCGGGACAGAAAGATTCCTACGAGCAGTACTAC.

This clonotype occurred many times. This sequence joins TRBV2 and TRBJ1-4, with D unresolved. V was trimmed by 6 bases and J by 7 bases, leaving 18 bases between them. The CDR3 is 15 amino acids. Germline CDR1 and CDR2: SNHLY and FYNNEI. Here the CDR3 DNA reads TGTGCCAGCAGCGCGAACTCGGATAGGGTTGAAAAACTGTTTTTT. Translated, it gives CASSANSDRVEKLFF.

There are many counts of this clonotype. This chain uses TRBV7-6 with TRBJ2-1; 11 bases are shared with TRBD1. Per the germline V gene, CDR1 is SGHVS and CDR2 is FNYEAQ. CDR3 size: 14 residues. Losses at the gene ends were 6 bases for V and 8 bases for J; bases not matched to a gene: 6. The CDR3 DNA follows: TGTGCCAGCAGTCACCCGGGACAGGGGGATGAGCAGTTCTTC. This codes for CASSHPGQGDEQFF.